This TCR beta chain emerged from a study of shared clonotypes between healthy human individuals. The CDR3 totals 12 residues. The ends were cut back, 6 bases at V and 7 bases at J, with 10 bases in the middle. CDR1 and CDR2 (germline): SNHLY, FYNNEI. Some clones are missing from TCRdb's copy, which holds only in-frame ones; the method was immunoSEQ multiplex PCR. The sample lists about 330,000 clones; around 74% were seen once. Partitioning of CD4+ cells yielded a CD45RA+ naive subset and a CD45RA-negative memory subset. Study findings and constraints: The study generally estimated greater richness for naive than memory subsets.

In its sample, this clone was seen a few times. Its antigen remains unidentified. This clonotype originated in a man aged 30 to 39 in good health. The V and J genes are TRBV2 and TRBJ1-5; possible D gene TRBD1, 6 bases. Source material: memory CD4+ T cells sorted from blood. The subset is: CD45RA-negative fraction. The CDR3, as DNA: TGTGCCAGCAGAGGGGGGGAGCAGCCCCAGCATTTT. It yields the protein CASRGGEQPQHF.